The TCR beta chain described here comes from a study of cytomegalovirus exposure and HLA in healthy donors. The PCR had 60 Vbeta and 13 Jbeta primers. The assay was immunoSEQ multiplex PCR, and TCRdb's table has in-frame clones only and misses some. The sample includes around 120,000 clones, 55% to 65% seen only once; the top ten take 3.5% to 4%. Germline values: CDR1 SGHRS, CDR2 YFSETQ. The V end lost 4 bases, the J end lost 3 bases, and 14 bases lay between the germline ends. The CDR3 runs 14 residues. Source material: PBMCs. The chain combines TRBV5-1 with TRBJ2-7; TRBD2 is a possible D gene (5 bases). The clonotype was recovered from a man aged 25-40 years in good health and CMV-seropositive. The CDR3 here is CASSAVHRGYEQYF. The CDR3 DNA sequence: TGCGCCAGCAGCGCCGTCCATCGGGGCTACGAGCAGTACTTC.